The 10 T cell receptor beta chains reported below all come from one sample, sequenced in a study of blood T cell repertoires in COVID-19. Assay: immunoSEQ multiplex PCR; the TCRdb copy retains only in-frame clones and omits some. The data hold 20,000 to 25,000 clones, with 80% to 85% observed a single time. Sequenced: peripheral blood. Every receptor here comes from an older man with active or convalescent COVID-19.

This chain joins TRBV2 and TRBJ1-3, with D perhaps TRBD1 (6 bases). V lost 4 bases and J lost 3, with 16 bases in between. The CDR3 is made up of 16 amino acids. Per germline, CDR1 SNHLY and CDR2 FYNNEI. CDR3 loop: CASSGQAGVNGNTIYF. The CDR3 DNA reads TGTGCCAGCAGTGGGCAAGCAGGGGTGAATGGAAACACCATATATTTT. Filled out from reference TRBV2 and TRBJ1-3, the complete variable domain reads EPEVTQTPSHQVTQMGQEVILRCVPISNHLYFYWYRQILGQKVEFLVSFYNNEISEKSEIFDDQFSVERPDGSNFTLKIRSTKLEDSAMYFCASSGQAGVNGNTIYFGEGSWLTVV.

This rearrangement joins TRBV5-1 to TRBJ2-5; 8 positions match TRBD1. V lost 1 base and J lost 0; bases outside the gene matches: 2. The CDR3 sequence is 15 residues long. Germline CDR1 and CDR2: SGHRS and YFSETQ. The CDR3 coding sequence is TGCGCCAGCAGCTTGTGGACAGGGAACCAAGAGACCCAGTACTTC. It is translated as CASSLWTGNQETQYF.

The chain links TRBV19 to TRBJ1-5; TRBD1 matches at 8 bases. The V segment lost 8 bases and the J segment 6 bases; nucleotides outside the gene matches: 6. Germline CDR1 LNHDA, CDR2 SQIVND (reference sequence). The CDR3 length is 13 residues. This chain's CDR3 is CASAGGVGQPQHF. DNA of the CDR3: TGTGCCAGTGCAGGGGGCGTAGGTCAGCCCCAGCATTTT. Full variable domain (rest looked up from reference TRBV19 and TRBJ1-5): DGGITQSPKYLFRKEGQNVTLSCEQNLNHDAMYWYRQDPGQGLRLIYYSQIVNDFQKGDIAEGYSVSREKKESFPLTVTSAQKNPTAFYLCASAGGVGQPQHFGDGTRLSIL.

This chain links TRBV11-2 with TRBJ2-1; possibly TRBD1 for D (5 bases). The CDR3 runs 16 residues. Germline lookup yields CDR1 SGHAT and CDR2 FQNNGV. V was shortened by 4 bases and J by 6 bases, with 19 bases between the two germline ends. Here the CDR3 DNA reads TGTGCCAGCAGCTCCTCAGGCAGGGATGCCGGCAATGAGCAGTTCTTC. This codes for CASSSSGRDAGNEQFF.

The J gene is TRBJ2-2, the V gene TRBV5-1; 7 bases fit TRBD1. The CDR3 sequence is 15 residues long. V shed 4 bases and J 5 bases; nucleotides not matched to a gene: 8. Germline CDR1 SGHRS, CDR2 YFSETQ. DNA for the CDR3: TGCGCCAGCAGCCCAACAGGGGTCGGGACCGGGGAGCTGTTTTTT. This encodes CASSPTGVGTGELFF.

The rearrangement joins TRBV3-1 (or the pseudogene TRBV3-2) to TRBJ1-3; 7 bases match TRBD1. From germline, CDR1 is LGHDT and CDR2 YNNKEL (reference sequence). J gave up 0 bases and V 4 bases, and 6 bases lay outside the gene matches. This CDR3 has 16 amino acids. The DNA of the CDR3 is TGTGCCAGCAGCCGTCACAGGGGAGACTCTGGAAACACCATATATTTT. Protein product: CASSRHRGDSGNTIYF.

The sample holds a few counts of this clone. This chain connects TRBV30 to TRBJ1-6; TRBD1 is a possible D gene (5 bases). The CDR3 spans 15 residues. The V gene lost 3 bases and the J gene lost 7 bases, with 16 bases spanning the gap. The germline CDR1 and CDR2 sequences are GTSNPN and SVGIG (reference sequence). CDR3 coding DNA: TGTGCCTGGAGGCCTTGGGCAGGGCCCAATTCACCCCTCCACTTT. Its protein product is CAWRPWAGPNSPLHF.

The genes are TRBV29-1 and TRBJ1-2, with a possible D match to TRBD1 (6 bases). V lost 0 bases and J lost 8, with 16 bases in between. This CDR3 is 14 amino acids long. Germline V gene sequence: CDR1 SQVTM, CDR2 ANQGSEA. CDR3 DNA sequence: TGCAGCGTTGAAGAGGGGACACGAGTTTTGGGCTACACCTTC. As protein: CSVEEGTRVLGYTF.

The chain recombines TRBV7-9 with TRBJ1-5; D is ambiguous. Between the trimmed V and J ends, which lost 2 bases and 2 bases, there was a span of 4 bases. Germline V gene lookup returns CDR1 SEHNR and CDR2 FQNEAQ (reference sequence). The CDR3 covers 13 residues. The CDR3, as DNA: TGTGCCAGCAGCTTAACAGGCAATCAGCCCCAGCATTTT. Its translation: CASSLTGNQPQHF.

The rearrangement uses TRBV5-1 and TRBJ1-2, with D tentatively TRBD1 (5 bases). CDR3 length: 12 residues. Trimming removed 0 bases at V and 7 bases at J, with 7 bases between. The germline CDR1 and CDR2 sequences are SGHRS and YFSETQ. The chain's CDR3 is CASSLEGSGYTF. The CDR3 region has the DNA TGCGCCAGCAGCTTGGAGGGGTCTGGCTACACCTTC.